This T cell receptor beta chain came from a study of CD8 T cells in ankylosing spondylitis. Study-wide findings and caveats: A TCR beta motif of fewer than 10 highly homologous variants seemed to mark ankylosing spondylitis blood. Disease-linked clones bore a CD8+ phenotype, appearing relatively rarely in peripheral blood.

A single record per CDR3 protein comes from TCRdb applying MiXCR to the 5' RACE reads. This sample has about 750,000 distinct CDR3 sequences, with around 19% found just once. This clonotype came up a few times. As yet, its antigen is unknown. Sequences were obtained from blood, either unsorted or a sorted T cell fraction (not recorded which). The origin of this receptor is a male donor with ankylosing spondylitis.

The CDR3 reads CASSLGGVFMGSNQPQHF. As DNA, the CDR3 is TGTGCCAGCAGCTTAGGAGGGGTATTCATGGGGTCCAATCAGCCCCAGCATTTT. This rearrangement joins TRBV11-2 to TRBJ1-5, with D possibly TRBD1 on 5 matching bases. The CDR3 is 18 amino acids. Germline V lookup: CDR1 SGHAT, CDR2 FQNNGV. Trimming left V 1 base short and J 3 bases short, with 19 bases between. Complete variable domain (other parts from reference TRBV11-2 and TRBJ1-5): EAGVAQSPRYKIIEKRQSVAFWCNPISGHATLYWYQQILGQGPKLLIQFQNNGVVDDSQLPKDRFSAERLKGVDSTLKIQPAKLEDSAVYLCASSLGGVFMGSNQPQHFGDGTRLSIL.